These T cell receptor beta chains were read from a single sample in a study of glioma-infiltrating T cells after dendritic cell vaccination. Produced via immunoSEQ multiplex PCR; TCRdb's table is partial and in-frame only. This sample has over 70,000 clones, with roughly 87% found just once. The specimen comprised blood, sampled before dendritic cell vaccination. These receptors were collected from a human donor with glioblastoma. Each CDR3 is given with its conserved first and last residue. D genes are given only for firm matches. Expanded clones are given a class, and other clones once, few, many or no size at all.

size,J,V,D,DNA,CDR3
NA,TRBJ2-5,TRBV2,NA,TGTGCCAGCAGTGACAATGGTATAGGAGGAGAGACCCAGTACTTC,CASSDNGIGGETQYF
NA,TRBJ1-2,TRBV19,NA,TGTGCCAGTACTCCTAGGACCGGGGAAAACTATGGCTACACCTTC,CASTPRTGENYGYTF
NA,TRBJ2-3,TRBV12-2,NA,TGTGCAAGTCGCCGAATACTAGCTGTAAGGGTCTTTCTAATACCCCCGTCGTCAGATACGCAGTATTTT,CASRRILAVRVFLIPPSSDTQYF
once,TRBJ2-5,TRBV6-6,NA,TGTGCCAGCAGTTCCTCAGACAGGCAAGAGACCCAGTACTTC,CASSSSDRQETQYF
few,TRBJ2-4,TRBV4-1,TRBD2,TGCGCCAGCAGCCAGGGACTAGCGGGAGGCATGGTCAAAAACATTCAGTACTTC,CASSQGLAGGMVKNIQYF
NA,TRBJ1-1,TRBV5-1,TRBD1,TGCGCCAGCAGCTTGGCGGACAGGGGAGGGAACACTGAAGCTTTCTTT,CASSLADRGGNTEAFF
NA,TRBJ2-3,TRBV7-2,TRBD2,TGTGCCAGCAGCTTAGTTCGGCTAGCGGGGGGGCCTAGCACAGATACGCAGTATTTT,CASSLVRLAGGPSTDTQYF
few,TRBJ2-5,TRBV6-1,TRBD1,TGTGCCAGCAGGAGCACCGGGACAGGCAAAGAGACCCAGTACTTC,CASRSTGTGKETQYF
NA,TRBJ2-1,TRBV7-6,TRBD2,TGTGCCAGCAGCTTTTTCGGGACTAGCGGGAGGTACAATGAGCAGTTCTTC,CASSFFGTSGRYNEQFF
NA,TRBJ1-3,TRBV7-9,NA,TGTGCCAGCAGCGAGAATCCCACAGGGTTGGACACCATATATTTT,CASSENPTGLDTIYF
NA,TRBJ1-2,TRBV6-4,TRBD1,TGTGCCAGCAGTGGCGGACAGGGCTCCAGCTACACCTTC,CASSGGQGSSYTF
NA,TRBJ2-1,TRBV2,TRBD1,TGTGCCAGCAGGCGGACAGGGGGGTATAGCAATGAGCAGTTCTTC,CASRRTGGYSNEQFF
once,TRBJ2-6,TRBV6-1,TRBD1,TGTGCCAGCAGGCCAGGGGGAACTGGGGCCAACGTCCTGACTTTC,CASRPGGTGANVLTF
NA,TRBJ2-2,TRBV6-1,TRBD1,TGTGCCAGCTCCCCCCCGACAGGGTACACCGGGGAGCTGTTTTTT,CASSPPTGYTGELFF
NA,TRBJ1-5,TRBV19,NA,TGTGCCAGTAGTATCGCAGGGTTTCAGCCCCAGCATTTT,CASSIAGFQPQHF
once,TRBJ1-2,TRBV6-5,NA,TGTGCCAGCAGTTACGCCCGCCGGGGGGTAGGTGGCTACACCTTC,CASSYARRGVGGYTF
NA,TRBJ1-2,TRBV28,NA,TGTGCCAGCAGTGACAAGTATGGCTACACCTTC,CASSDKYGYTF
few,TRBJ2-3,TRBV5-1,NA,TGCGCCAGCAGCTTTGGGTCCCGCGGTCGCACAGATACGCAGTATTTT,CASSFGSRGRTDTQYF
NA,TRBJ1-1,TRBV18,TRBD1,TGTGCCAGCTCACCAAGGACAGGGAGGAGCACTGAAGCTTTCTTT,CASSPRTGRSTEAFF
NA,TRBJ2-7,TRBV6-1,NA,TGTGCCAGCAGAAATCCCGGGGGTCCTTCCTACGAGCAGTACTTC,CASRNPGGPSYEQYF
NA,TRBJ2-4,TRBV6-1,NA,TGTGCCAGCAGCGGGCTGGGGGCAAAGAAAAACATTCAGTACTTC,CASSGLGAKKNIQYF
NA,TRBJ2-3,TRBV18,NA,TGTGCCAGCTCACCCCGGGCCTCAATTAGCGTAACTAGCACAGATACGCAGTATTTT,CASSPRASISVTSTDTQYF
NA,TRBJ2-4,TRBV5-1,NA,TGCGCCAGCAGCTCTGAGGTCGGGTCCAAAAACATTCAGTACTTC,CASSSEVGSKNIQYF
NA,TRBJ2-5,TRBV2,TRBD2,TGTGCCAGCAGCCTTAGCGGGAGGAGACTCTCGGGCCAAGAGACCCAGTACTTC,CASSLSGRRLSGQETQYF
once,TRBJ2-2,TRBV25-1,TRBD2,TGTGCCAGCAGTACCTACCAACTAGGCGGGAGGTCCACCGGGGAGCTGTTTTTT,CASSTYQLGGRSTGELFF
NA,TRBJ2-5,TRBV18,NA,TGTGCCAGCTCATCCGAGCTTGAGACCCAGTACTTC,CASSSELETQYF
NA,TRBJ1-2,TRBV6-5,NA,TGTGCCAGCAGGCCCGGAGGCCAGGCTAACTATGGCTACACCTTC,CASRPGGQANYGYTF